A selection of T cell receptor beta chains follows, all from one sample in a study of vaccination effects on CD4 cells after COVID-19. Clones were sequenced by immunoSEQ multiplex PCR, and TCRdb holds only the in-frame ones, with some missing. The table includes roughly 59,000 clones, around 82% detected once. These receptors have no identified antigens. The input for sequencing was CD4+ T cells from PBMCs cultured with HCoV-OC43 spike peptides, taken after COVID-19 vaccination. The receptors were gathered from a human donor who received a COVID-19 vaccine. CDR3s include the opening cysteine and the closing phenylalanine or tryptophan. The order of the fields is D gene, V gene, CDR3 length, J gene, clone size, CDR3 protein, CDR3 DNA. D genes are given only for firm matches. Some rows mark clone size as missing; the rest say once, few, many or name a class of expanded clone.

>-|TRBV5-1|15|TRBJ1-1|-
CASSSGPGSTVRAFF
TGCGCCAGCAGCTCCGGACCGGGATCGACCGTCAGAGCTTTCTTT
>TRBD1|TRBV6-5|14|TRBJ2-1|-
CASITGTGISEQFF
TGTGCCAGCATCACCGGGACAGGGATCAGTGAGCAGTTCTTC
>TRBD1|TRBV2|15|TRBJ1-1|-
CASRSQGLVHTEAFF
TGTGCCAGCCGCTCACAGGGGTTGGTTCACACTGAAGCTTTCTTT
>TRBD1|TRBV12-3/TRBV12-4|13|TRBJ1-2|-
CATGTGHQLGYTF
TGTGCCACCGGGACAGGCCACCAGCTTGGCTACACCTTC
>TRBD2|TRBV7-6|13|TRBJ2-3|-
CASSRTRKDTQYF
TGTGCCAGCAGCCGGACTAGGAAAGATACGCAGTATTTT
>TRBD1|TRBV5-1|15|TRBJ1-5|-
CASSAGTGLYQPQHF
TGCGCCAGCAGCGCAGGGACAGGATTATATCAGCCCCAGCATTTT
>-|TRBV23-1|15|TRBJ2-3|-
CASSYQTLGFHTQYF
TGCGCCAGCAGTTACCAGACCCTGGGATTCCATACGCAGTATTTT
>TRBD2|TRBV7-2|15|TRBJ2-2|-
CASSPGLAWAGELFF
TGTGCCAGCAGCCCGGGACTAGCGTGGGCCGGGGAGCTGTTTTTT
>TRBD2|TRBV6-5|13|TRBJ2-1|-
CASLAGSYNEQFF
TGTGCCAGCCTAGCGGGGTCCTACAATGAGCAGTTCTTC
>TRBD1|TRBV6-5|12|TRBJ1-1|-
CASRRGQYEAFF
TGTGCCAGCAGACGGGGACAGTATGAAGCTTTCTTT
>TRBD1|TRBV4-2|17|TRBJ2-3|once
CASSQDLVGGVTDTQYF
TGTGCCAGCAGCCAAGATCTCGTAGGGGGCGTAACAGATACGCAGTATTTT
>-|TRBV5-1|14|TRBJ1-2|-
CASSLSQISAGYTF
TGCGCCAGCAGCTTGAGTCAAATTTCTGCTGGCTACACCTTC
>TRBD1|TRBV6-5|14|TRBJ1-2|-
CASSYSTGRGGYTF
TGTGCCAGCAGTTACTCGACAGGGCGGGGTGGCTACACCTTC
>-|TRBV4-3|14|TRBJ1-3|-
CASSQEVQRDTIYF
TGCGCCAGCAGCCAAGAAGTTCAGCGGGACACCATATATTTT
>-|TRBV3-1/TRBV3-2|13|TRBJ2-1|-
CASSQLSVNEQFF
TGTGCCAGCAGCCAATTGTCGGTCAATGAGCAGTTCTTC
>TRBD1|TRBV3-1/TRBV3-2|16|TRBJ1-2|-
CASSIRTGHPHYGYTF
TGTGCCAGCAGCATACGGACAGGGCATCCCCACTATGGCTACACCTTC
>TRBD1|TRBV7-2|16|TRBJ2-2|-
CASSSQGTGATGELFF
TGTGCCAGCAGCTCCCAAGGGACAGGGGCCACCGGGGAGCTGTTTTTT
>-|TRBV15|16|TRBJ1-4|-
CATSRDETGGREKLFF
TGTGCCACCAGCAGAGATGAGACAGGAGGAAGGGAAAAACTGTTTTTT
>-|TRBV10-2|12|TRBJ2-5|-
CATHGGAETQYF
TGCGCCACCCACGGGGGAGCGGAGACCCAGTACTTC
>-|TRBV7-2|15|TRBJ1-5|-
CASSLGQGFNQPQHF
TGTGCCAGCAGCTTGGGCCAGGGATTCAATCAGCCCCAGCATTTT
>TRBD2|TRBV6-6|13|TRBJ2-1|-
CASGAGVRNEQFF
TGTGCCAGCGGAGCGGGGGTGCGAAATGAGCAGTTCTTC
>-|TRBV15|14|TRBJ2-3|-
CATSRGTFTDTQYF
TGTGCCACCAGCAGAGGCACTTTCACAGATACGCAGTATTTT
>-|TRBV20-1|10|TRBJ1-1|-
CSAKRTEAFF
TGCAGTGCGAAAAGGACTGAAGCTTTCTTT
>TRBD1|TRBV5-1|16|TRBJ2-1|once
CASSRTTGGTYNEQFF
TGCGCCAGCAGCAGAACTACAGGGGGCACCTACAATGAGCAGTTCTTC
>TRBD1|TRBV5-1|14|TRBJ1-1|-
CASSRGQSNTEAFF
TGCGCCAGCAGCCGGGGACAGTCGAACACTGAAGCTTTCTTT
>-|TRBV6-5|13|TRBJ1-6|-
CASIPDLTSPLHF
TGTGCCAGCATCCCGGACCTGACTTCACCCCTCCACTTT
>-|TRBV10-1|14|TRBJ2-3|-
CASSVGGSTDTQYF
TGCGCCAGCAGTGTCGGGGGAAGCACAGATACGCAGTATTTT
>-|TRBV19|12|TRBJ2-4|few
CASSVERNIQYF
TGTGCCAGTAGTGTCGAGAGAAACATTCAGTACTTC
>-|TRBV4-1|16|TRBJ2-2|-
CASRPQGIANTGELFF
TGCGCCAGCAGGCCGCAGGGGATTGCGAACACCGGGGAGCTGTTTTTT
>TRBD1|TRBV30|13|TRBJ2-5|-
CAGQGALEETQYF
TGTGCAGGACAGGGAGCTTTGGAGGAGACCCAGTACTTC
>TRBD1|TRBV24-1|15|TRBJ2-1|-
CATSESGTVFNEQFF
TGTGCCACCAGTGAGTCCGGGACAGTGTTCAATGAGCAGTTCTTC
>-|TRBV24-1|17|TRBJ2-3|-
CATSDPGGLTSTDTQYF
TGTGCCACCAGTGATCCTGGTGGACTAACCTCCACAGATACGCAGTATTTT
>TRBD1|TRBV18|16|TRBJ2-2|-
CASSPRQGINTGELFF
TGTGCCAGCTCACCAAGACAGGGGATAAACACCGGGGAGCTGTTTTTT
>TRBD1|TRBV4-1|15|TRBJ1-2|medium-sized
CASSHRDRGLDGYTF
TGCGCCAGCAGCCACCGGGACAGGGGGCTGGATGGCTACACCTTC
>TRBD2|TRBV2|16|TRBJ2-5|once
CASSPPGHSGGETQYF
TGTGCCAGCAGTCCCCCCGGCCACAGCGGGGGAGAGACCCAGTACTTC
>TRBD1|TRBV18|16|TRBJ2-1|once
CASSPRTGQGANEQFF
TGTGCCAGCTCACCACGAACGGGACAGGGGGCTAATGAGCAGTTCTTC
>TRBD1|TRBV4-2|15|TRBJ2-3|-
CASSQDRQGADTQYF
TGTGCCAGCAGCCAAGATAGACAGGGCGCAGATACGCAGTATTTT
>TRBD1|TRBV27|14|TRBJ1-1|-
CASSLRTGLAEAFF
TGTGCCAGCAGTTTACGGACAGGGTTGGCTGAAGCTTTCTTT
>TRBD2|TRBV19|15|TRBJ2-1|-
CASSARGGSYNEQFF
TGTGCCAGTAGTGCGCGGGGGGGCTCCTACAATGAGCAGTTCTTC
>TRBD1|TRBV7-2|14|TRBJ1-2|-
CASSLDRGNYGYTF
TGTGCCAGCAGCTTGGACAGGGGAAACTATGGCTACACCTTC
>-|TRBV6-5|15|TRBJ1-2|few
CASSKPGLGIYGYTF
TGTGCCAGCAGTAAGCCGGGACTGGGGATCTATGGCTACACCTTC
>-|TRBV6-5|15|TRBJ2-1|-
CASSYGQASGREQFF
TGTGCCAGCAGTTACGGACAGGCTAGCGGACGTGAGCAGTTCTTC
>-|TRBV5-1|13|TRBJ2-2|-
CASGIQYSGELFF
TGCGCCAGCGGCATTCAATACTCAGGGGAGCTGTTTTTT
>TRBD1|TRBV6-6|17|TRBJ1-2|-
CASSRGTGETVAYGYTF
TGTGCCAGCAGTCGCGGGACAGGGGAAACGGTGGCCTATGGCTACACCTTC
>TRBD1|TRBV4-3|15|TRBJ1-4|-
CASSQVGTGNEKLFF
TGCGCCAGCAGCCAAGTGGGGACAGGGAATGAAAAACTGTTTTTT
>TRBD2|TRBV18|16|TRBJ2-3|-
CASSPVGSGGTDTQYF
TGTGCCAGCTCACCGGTTGGAAGCGGGGGGACAGATACGCAGTATTTT
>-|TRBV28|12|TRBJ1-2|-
CASRPRHYGYTF
TGTGCCAGCAGACCCCGACATTATGGCTACACCTTC
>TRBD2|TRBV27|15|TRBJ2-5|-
CASSPGTTSVETQYF
TGTGCCAGCAGTCCCGGGACTACTTCTGTGGAGACCCAGTACTTC
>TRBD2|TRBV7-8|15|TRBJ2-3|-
CASSLAGGRTDTQYF
TGTGCCAGCAGCCTAGCGGGGGGGCGGACAGATACGCAGTATTTT
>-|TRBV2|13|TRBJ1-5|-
CASSEAHVQPQHF
TGTGCCAGCAGTGAAGCGCATGTTCAGCCCCAGCATTTT
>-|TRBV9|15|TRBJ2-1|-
CASSAPVIGLGEQFF
TGTGCCAGCAGCGCCCCGGTGATAGGGTTAGGTGAGCAGTTCTTC
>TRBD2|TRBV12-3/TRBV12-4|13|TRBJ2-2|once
CASRRTSAGELFF
TGTGCCAGCAGGCGAACTAGCGCCGGGGAGCTGTTTTTT
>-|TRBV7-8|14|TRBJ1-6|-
CASSLWQNNSPLHF
TGTGCCAGCAGCTTATGGCAGAACAATTCACCCCTCCACTTT
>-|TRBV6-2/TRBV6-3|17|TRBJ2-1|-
CASSPRLWQGTYNEQFF
TGTGCCAGCAGCCCCCGCCTGTGGCAAGGGACCTACAATGAGCAGTTCTTC